This TCR beta chain stems from a study of radiotherapy plus CTLA-4 blockade in lung cancer. Study as a whole: Disease control was seen in roughly 30% of patients, objective responses in 18%. Broader study findings: Researchers report tumor-derived TCR clones expanding in blood after radiotherapy plus ipilimumab. Early blood T cell clone dynamics reportedly forecast response best, with interferon-beta.

In this sample, this clone turned up a few times. The antigen is not known. Other nucleotide sequences from this sample produce the same CDR3. The method was immunoSEQ multiplex PCR; TCRdb's version includes in-frame clones alone and lacks a portion of them. The data show about 60,000 clones, about 72% seen once. Participants had chemo-refractory metastatic non-small-cell lung cancer and were treated with focal radiation plus ipilimumab CTLA-4 blockade. The source of this sequence is a human donor with non-small cell lung cancer whose response to radiotherapy plus ipilimumab could not be evaluated. This specimen was peripheral blood, taken from a patient treated with radiotherapy plus ipilimumab.

This CDR3 reads CSVTTGGTEAFF. For the CDR3, the DNA is TGCAGCGTAACGACAGGGGGCACTGAAGCTTTCTTT. V gene TRBV29-1 combines with J gene TRBJ1-1, with TRBD1 identical over 9 bases. The CDR3 is 12 residues long. Germline V gene data show CDR1 as SQVTM and CDR2 as ANQGSEA. The trim removed 6 bases at V and 4 bases at J, leaving 3 bases unmatched. Full variable domain (outside the CDR3, taken from reference TRBV29-1 and TRBJ1-1): SAVISQKPSRDICQRGTSLTIQCQVDSQVTMMFWYRQQPGQSLTLIATANQGSEATYESGFVIDKFPISRPNLTFSTLTVSNMSPEDSSIYLCSVTTGGTEAFFGQGTRLTVV.